This entry describes one T cell receptor (beta chain). Its antigen is currently unknown. Template switching with 5'RACE generated the TCR cDNA and added a universal primer site and UMIs. TCRdb independently ran MiXCR on the 5' RACE reads; one entry per CDR3 protein. The sample lists hundreds of thousands of distinct CDR3 sequences, approximately 10% occurring once. These data are taken from a study of T cells after yellow fever vaccination. At the level of the study: The SMART-Seq v4 Ultra Low Input method served to prepare the low-cell-number fractions. Whole-study findings and limits: Clonotypes appearing in both CD4 and CD8 compartments existed, and their share was small.

The V gene's germline CDR1 is SGHTA and CDR2 FQGNSA. Trimming removed 0 bases from V and 9 bases from J; junction bases left unmatched: 4. CDR3 size: 15 residues. Sample: CD4+ T cells sorted from PBMCs, taken 5 days after the yellow fever booster vaccination. V and J are TRBV7-2 and TRBJ1-5; 11 bases align to TRBD1. The sequence was obtained from a man aged 18 to 30 who received the YFV17D yellow fever vaccine. CDR3 region: CASSLAWTGGSPQHF. The CDR3 DNA follows: TGTGCCAGCAGCTTAGCCTGGACAGGGGGCTCGCCCCAGCATTTT.